Listed below are T cell receptor beta chains from one sample, sequenced in a study of a mutant IDH1 vaccine in newly diagnosed glioma. Assay used: immunoSEQ multiplex PCR; TCRdb lists only in-frame clones, some missing. Here the sample spans just under 70,000 clones, roughly 83% being singletons. No antigen has been assigned to these receptors. Sequencing used PBMCs, obtained from a glioma patient whose treatment included an IDH1 peptide vaccine. The receptors come from a man between 18 and 29 years old with glioma. CDR3s include the opening cysteine and the closing phenylalanine or tryptophan. A D gene is named only where the DNA matches it firmly. Rows give clone size only sometimes, using once, few, many, or a class for an expanded clone.

len: 13; d_gene: -; v_gene: TRBV2; abundance: -; j_gene: TRBJ2-7; CDR3aa: CASSDGSSYEQYF; CDR3nt: TGTGCCAGCAGTGATGGCAGTTCATACGAGCAGTACTTC
len: 15; d_gene: TRBD1; v_gene: TRBV27; abundance: -; j_gene: TRBJ1-1; CDR3aa: CASSSLLGQANEAFF; CDR3nt: TGTGCCAGCAGTTCCCTTCTGGGACAGGCTAATGAAGCTTTCTTT
len: 15; d_gene: -; v_gene: TRBV5-4; abundance: -; j_gene: TRBJ2-5; CDR3aa: CASSYRGGGSGTQYF; CDR3nt: TGTGCCAGCAGCTATAGGGGAGGGGGTTCTGGGACCCAGTACTTC
len: 15; d_gene: TRBD2; v_gene: TRBV19; abundance: -; j_gene: TRBJ2-1; CDR3aa: CASRTSGRVGNEQFF; CDR3nt: TGTGCCAGTAGAACAAGCGGGAGGGTTGGCAATGAGCAGTTCTTC
len: 13; d_gene: -; v_gene: TRBV11-2; abundance: -; j_gene: TRBJ1-1; CDR3aa: CASSTRVHTEAFF; CDR3nt: TGTGCCAGCAGCACCAGGGTCCACACTGAAGCTTTCTTT
len: 14; d_gene: TRBD1; v_gene: TRBV9; abundance: few; j_gene: TRBJ1-5; CDR3aa: CASSVGQGDQPQHF; CDR3nt: TGTGCCAGCAGCGTAGGACAGGGAGATCAGCCCCAGCATTTT
len: 15; d_gene: -; v_gene: TRBV19; abundance: -; j_gene: TRBJ1-5; CDR3aa: CASSRRRASNQPQHF; CDR3nt: TGTGCCAGTAGTCGGAGACGGGCTAGCAATCAGCCCCAGCATTTT
len: 19; d_gene: TRBD2; v_gene: TRBV10-3; abundance: -; j_gene: TRBJ2-2; CDR3aa: CAISDPGLAGGANTGELFF; CDR3nt: TGTGCCATCAGTGACCCGGGACTAGCGGGAGGGGCGAACACCGGGGAGCTGTTTTTT
len: 15; d_gene: -; v_gene: TRBV15; abundance: -; j_gene: TRBJ1-2; CDR3aa: CATSRDRRGSYGYTF; CDR3nt: TGTGCCACCAGCAGAGATCGGAGGGGTAGCTATGGCTACACCTTC
len: 12; d_gene: -; v_gene: TRBV29-1; abundance: few; j_gene: TRBJ1-4; CDR3aa: CSAGDTFGELFF; CDR3nt: TGCAGCGCAGGGGACACCTTTGGAGAACTGTTTTTT
len: 15; d_gene: TRBD1; v_gene: TRBV4-3; abundance: few; j_gene: TRBJ1-1; CDR3aa: CASSHQTGGPGLAFF; CDR3nt: TGCGCCAGCAGCCACCAAACAGGGGGCCCTGGTTTGGCTTTCTTT
len: 16; d_gene: TRBD2; v_gene: TRBV5-1; abundance: -; j_gene: TRBJ2-7; CDR3aa: CASRGGAGEPPGEQYF; CDR3nt: TGCGCCAGCAGGGGGGGAGCGGGAGAGCCCCCGGGCGAGCAGTACTTC
len: 12; d_gene: -; v_gene: TRBV7-9; abundance: -; j_gene: TRBJ1-1; CDR3aa: CASREEARGAFF; CDR3nt: TGTGCCAGCAGGGAGGAGGCCAGAGGGGCTTTCTTT
len: 15; d_gene: -; v_gene: TRBV5-6; abundance: -; j_gene: TRBJ2-3; CDR3aa: CASSWGGHLTDTQYF; CDR3nt: TGTGCCAGCAGCTGGGGGGGACACCTCACAGATACGCAGTATTTT
len: 15; d_gene: -; v_gene: TRBV4-2; abundance: once; j_gene: TRBJ1-2; CDR3aa: CASSQVGGGDYGYTF; CDR3nt: TGTGCCAGCAGTCAAGTGGGGGGAGGGGACTATGGCTACACCTTC
len: 15; d_gene: TRBD1; v_gene: TRBV4-2; abundance: -; j_gene: TRBJ1-5; CDR3aa: CASSRGQGINQPQHF; CDR3nt: TGTGCCAGCAGCCGGGGACAGGGGATAAATCAGCCCCAGCATTTT
len: 16; d_gene: TRBD1; v_gene: TRBV5-1; abundance: -; j_gene: TRBJ1-3; CDR3aa: CASSATGAISGNTIYF; CDR3nt: TGCGCCAGCAGCGCGACAGGGGCCATCTCTGGAAACACCATATATTTT
len: 15; d_gene: TRBD2; v_gene: TRBV6-6; abundance: -; j_gene: TRBJ2-1; CDR3aa: CASSGYSGTGYEQFF; CDR3nt: TGTGCCAGCAGCGGGTACAGCGGGACGGGATATGAGCAGTTCTTC
len: 16; d_gene: -; v_gene: TRBV7-6; abundance: -; j_gene: TRBJ2-7; CDR3aa: CASSLVGPDLTYEQYF; CDR3nt: TGTGCCAGCAGCTTGGTCGGGCCAGATCTCACCTACGAGCAGTACTTC
len: 15; d_gene: TRBD2; v_gene: TRBV18; abundance: -; j_gene: TRBJ2-1; CDR3aa: CASSTSGGVRNEQFF; CDR3nt: TGTGCCAGCTCCACTAGCGGGGGGGTTCGCAATGAGCAGTTCTTC
len: 15; d_gene: -; v_gene: TRBV5-1; abundance: -; j_gene: TRBJ2-5; CDR3aa: CASSLGPGEGETQYF; CDR3nt: TGCGCCAGCAGCTTGGGGCCAGGGGAGGGAGAGACCCAGTACTTC
len: 12; d_gene: -; v_gene: TRBV5-1; abundance: large; j_gene: TRBJ1-4; CDR3aa: CASSWPNEKLFF; CDR3nt: TGCGCCAGCAGCTGGCCGAATGAAAAACTGTTTTTT
len: 16; d_gene: -; v_gene: TRBV5-4; abundance: -; j_gene: TRBJ1-4; CDR3aa: CASSEPKRGGNEKLFF; CDR3nt: TGTGCCAGCAGCGAACCAAAAAGGGGGGGTAATGAAAAACTGTTTTTT
len: 14; d_gene: TRBD1; v_gene: TRBV11-3; abundance: -; j_gene: TRBJ2-7; CDR3aa: CASSYRQGRPEQYF; CDR3nt: TGTGCCAGCAGCTACCGACAGGGGAGGCCCGAGCAGTACTTC
len: 16; d_gene: -; v_gene: TRBV6-1; abundance: once; j_gene: TRBJ1-5; CDR3aa: CASSGAAGVGYQPQHF; CDR3nt: TGTGCCAGCAGTGGTGCGGCAGGGGTGGGCTATCAGCCCCAGCATTTT
len: 14; d_gene: -; v_gene: TRBV15; abundance: -; j_gene: TRBJ2-7; CDR3aa: CATSRDPGAYEQYF; CDR3nt: TGTGCCACCAGCAGAGATCCGGGTGCCTACGAGCAGTACTTC
len: 17; d_gene: -; v_gene: TRBV4-3; abundance: -; j_gene: TRBJ1-2; CDR3aa: CASSPRDGQISTNGYTF; CDR3nt: TGCGCCAGCAGCCCTAGGGATGGACAGATCAGTACCAATGGCTACACCTTC
len: 12; d_gene: TRBD1; v_gene: TRBV4-2; abundance: once; j_gene: TRBJ1-2; CDR3aa: CASSQGAGGLTF; CDR3nt: TGTGCCAGCAGCCAAGGGGCAGGGGGTTTGACCTTC
len: 16; d_gene: -; v_gene: TRBV19; abundance: -; j_gene: TRBJ1-1; CDR3aa: CASSPRAGMGSTEAFF; CDR3nt: TGTGCCAGTAGTCCGAGGGCAGGGATGGGTTCGACTGAAGCTTTCTTT
len: 14; d_gene: TRBD2; v_gene: TRBV30; abundance: -; j_gene: TRBJ2-1; CDR3aa: CACLGLAGSDEQFF; CDR3nt: TGTGCCTGTCTAGGACTAGCGGGTTCCGACGAGCAGTTCTTC
len: 13; d_gene: -; v_gene: TRBV2; abundance: -; j_gene: TRBJ2-3; CDR3aa: CASCGVSTDTQYF; CDR3nt: TGTGCCAGCTGCGGAGTCAGCACAGATACGCAGTATTTT
len: 12; d_gene: -; v_gene: TRBV5-6; abundance: once; j_gene: TRBJ1-1; CDR3aa: CASSSENTEAFF; CDR3nt: TGTGCCAGCAGCTCGGAGAACACTGAAGCTTTCTTT
len: 16; d_gene: -; v_gene: TRBV2; abundance: -; j_gene: TRBJ2-1; CDR3aa: CASSPKKGVGWNEQFF; CDR3nt: TGTGCCAGCAGCCCCAAGAAGGGGGTGGGTTGGAATGAGCAGTTCTTC
len: 15; d_gene: -; v_gene: TRBV19; abundance: once; j_gene: TRBJ2-1; CDR3aa: CASSIQWGAYNEQFF; CDR3nt: TGTGCCAGTAGTATCCAGTGGGGTGCCTACAATGAGCAGTTCTTC
len: 12; d_gene: -; v_gene: TRBV29-1; abundance: -; j_gene: TRBJ1-1; CDR3aa: CSVDSMNTEAFF; CDR3nt: TGCAGCGTTGACAGCATGAACACTGAAGCTTTCTTT
len: 14; d_gene: -; v_gene: TRBV7-6; abundance: -; j_gene: TRBJ1-4; CDR3aa: CASSSGGTSEKLFF; CDR3nt: TGTGCCAGCAGCTCGGGCGGGACGTCGGAAAAACTGTTTTTT
len: 14; d_gene: -; v_gene: TRBV7-6; abundance: -; j_gene: TRBJ2-2; CDR3aa: CASSSVESTGELFF; CDR3nt: TGTGCCAGCAGTTCGGTAGAAAGCACCGGGGAGCTGTTTTTT
len: 19; d_gene: -; v_gene: TRBV5-7; abundance: -; j_gene: TRBJ1-1; CDR3aa: CASSLVRLIGGSGNTEAFF; CDR3nt: TGTGCCAGCAGCTTGGTTCGGCTAATCGGAGGCAGCGGGAACACTGAAGCTTTCTTT
len: 16; d_gene: -; v_gene: TRBV4-1; abundance: -; j_gene: TRBJ1-2; CDR3aa: CASSQDPGAGLYGYTF; CDR3nt: TGCGCCAGCAGCCAAGATCCTGGGGCAGGGCTCTATGGCTACACCTTC
len: 15; d_gene: -; v_gene: TRBV4-3; abundance: -; j_gene: TRBJ1-5; CDR3aa: CASSQDLRNNQPQHF; CDR3nt: TGCGCCAGCAGCCAAGATCTGAGGAACAATCAGCCCCAGCATTTT
len: 13; d_gene: -; v_gene: TRBV14; abundance: -; j_gene: TRBJ2-5; CDR3aa: CASSPPAGETQYF; CDR3nt: TGTGCCAGCAGCCCCCCGGCGGGAGAGACCCAGTACTTC
len: 13; d_gene: -; v_gene: TRBV6-1; abundance: -; j_gene: TRBJ1-1; CDR3aa: CASSASRLTEAFF; CDR3nt: TGTGCCAGCAGTGCCTCAAGACTAACTGAAGCTTTCTTT
len: 16; d_gene: -; v_gene: TRBV4-3; abundance: -; j_gene: TRBJ2-2; CDR3aa: CASSQDRWGSTGELFF; CDR3nt: TGCGCCAGCAGCCAAGACCGCTGGGGTTCTACCGGGGAGCTGTTTTTT
len: 14; d_gene: TRBD2; v_gene: TRBV5-4; abundance: -; j_gene: TRBJ2-7; CDR3aa: CASSRVAGAYEQYF; CDR3nt: TGTGCCAGCAGCCGCGTAGCGGGAGCTTACGAGCAGTACTTC
len: 19; d_gene: TRBD1; v_gene: TRBV15; abundance: -; j_gene: TRBJ1-5; CDR3aa: CATSRDFSLTGGGNQPQHF; CDR3nt: TGTGCCACCAGCAGAGATTTTTCCCTAACAGGGGGTGGCAATCAGCCCCAGCATTTT
len: 15; d_gene: TRBD2; v_gene: TRBV7-9; abundance: -; j_gene: TRBJ2-2; CDR3aa: CASSLGGANTGELFF; CDR3nt: TGTGCCAGCAGCTTGGGGGGGGCGAACACCGGGGAGCTGTTTTTT
len: 15; d_gene: -; v_gene: TRBV7-8; abundance: -; j_gene: TRBJ2-1; CDR3aa: CASSSTPTNYNEQFF; CDR3nt: TGTGCCAGCAGCTCTACACCGACAAACTACAATGAGCAGTTCTTC
len: 14; d_gene: -; v_gene: TRBV6-5; abundance: few; j_gene: TRBJ1-2; CDR3aa: CASSYRRSEHGYTF; CDR3nt: TGTGCCAGCAGTTACCGGCGCAGCGAGCATGGCTACACCTTC
len: 14; d_gene: TRBD1; v_gene: TRBV5-4; abundance: -; j_gene: TRBJ2-4; CDR3aa: CASSVGTGRNIQYF; CDR3nt: TGTGCCAGCAGCGTGGGGACAGGGAGAAACATTCAGTACTTC
len: 16; d_gene: TRBD1; v_gene: TRBV7-6; abundance: -; j_gene: TRBJ2-3; CDR3aa: CASSFQRTGRTDTQYF; CDR3nt: TGTGCCAGCAGCTTTCAAAGGACAGGGAGGACAGATACGCAGTATTTT